This TCR beta chain was profiled in a study of control samples from healthy donors and cancer patients (dated by TCRdb to between 2020 and 2021). V has 2 bases trimmed and J has 4 bases trimmed; junction bases matching no gene number 2. As encoded in the germline V gene, CDR1 is SGHVS while CDR2 is FQNEAQ. From cysteine to phenylalanine, the CDR3 is 14 amino acids long. Only the CDR3 DNA stays, 42 bases, in frame from base 1. Comment on this clone: Its recognized antigen is unknown. The input lacks base qualities; no much larger clone sits a single base away.

Library preparation used the immunoSEQ multiplex PCR assay. TCRdb mirrors the immuneACCESS table, restricted to in-frame sequences. Some clones are absent from its copies; in checked studies, under half trace to an unresolved V gene, and the reason for the others is unknown. The sample data list a few hundred thousand clones, and approximately 90% of these were observed just once. The ten largest clones take up around 6.8% of the sample. The V and J segments used are TRBV7-8 and TRBJ2-3, with 8 bases aligning to TRBD2. Sequenced material: PBMCs. This TCR came from a man aged 40-49 years with head and neck cancer. The CDR3 reads as follows: CASSLPAGADTQYF. The sequence in DNA is TGTGCCAGCAGCTTACCAGCGGGAGCAGATACGCAGTATTTT.